What follows are 11 T cell receptor beta chains derived from one specimen sequenced in a study of shared clonotypes between healthy human individuals. Repertoires were generated with immunoSEQ multiplex PCR, while TCRdb's copy carries only in-frame clones and drops some. The top ten hold about 1.5% of the sample, which has about 1 million clones, approximately 70% seen once. Sequencing was done on a sample of memory CD4+ T cells sorted from blood. As for subset: CD45RA-negative fraction. These receptors originate from a man in his late teens or twenties in good health.

The rearrangement joins TRBV11-1 to TRBJ1-4; D call uncertain. V was cut by 5 bases and J by 7 bases, with 20 bases left in between. This CDR3 spans 16 amino acids. From germline, CDR1 is SGHAT and CDR2 FQDESV (reference sequence). The CDR3 region is CASSPGFGDGSEKLFF. The CDR3 nucleotides are TGTGCCAGCAGCCCGGGTTTTGGCGATGGAAGTGAAAAACTGTTTTTT.

The CDR3 region is CASSLEGGAGYTF. The DNA of the CDR3 is TGTGCCAGCAGCTTAGAGGGCGGGGCCGGCTACACCTTC. The V call is TRBV7-9, the J call TRBJ1-2, with D maybe TRBD1 (5 bases). This CDR3 region has 13 residues. CDR1 and CDR2 (germline): SEHNR, FQNEAQ (reference sequence). V lost 1 base and J lost 8, with 11 bases in between. The full variable domain, with the rest looked up from reference TRBV7-9 and TRBJ1-2, is DTGVSQNPRHKITKRGQNVTFRCDPISEHNRLYWYRQTLGQGPEFLTYFQNEAQLEKSRLLSDRFSAERPKGSFSTLEIQRTEQGDSAMYLCASSLEGGAGYTFGSGTRLTVV.

This rearrangement joins TRBV10-2 to TRBJ1-6; D is unclear. Trimming left V 6 bases short and J 10 bases short, with 13 bases between. In germline, CDR1 is WSHSY, CDR2 SAAADI. The CDR3 spans 13 residues. The CDR3 is CASSSVVRSPLHF. The CDR3 coding sequence is TGCGCCAGCAGCTCGGTGGTCCGATCACCCCTCCACTTT.

At least ten counts were recorded for this clone. The V and J genes are TRBV19 and TRBJ2-2; either TRBD1 or TRBD2 may fit D (5 bases each). Germline CDR1 and CDR2: LNHDA and SQIVND (reference sequence). Deletions cut 8 bases from V and 4 bases from J, with 17 bases between. This CDR3 is built from 15 residues. The CDR3 sequence: CASRDQPTLTGELFF. The CDR3, as DNA: TGTGCCAGTCGGGACCAACCCACCCTCACCGGGGAGCTGTTTTTT. Combining the CDR3 with reference TRBV19 and TRBJ2-2 gives the whole variable domain DGGITQSPKYLFRKEGQNVTLSCEQNLNHDAMYWYRQDPGQGLRLIYYSQIVNDFQKGDIAEGYSVSREKKESFPLTVTSAQKNPTAFYLCASRDQPTLTGELFFGEGSRLTVL.

This clone occurred once. This chain joins TRBV10-3 and TRBJ1-1; 8 bases are shared with TRBD1. This CDR3 spans 13 amino acids. Germline loops: CDR1 ENHRY, CDR2 SYGVKD. V was clipped by 8 bases and J by 7 bases; unmatched bases: 9. DNA for the CDR3: TGTGCCATCTCCCCAGGGGGCACAAATGAAGCTTTCTTT. This sequence encodes CAISPGGTNEAFF.

The chain joins TRBV18 to TRBJ1-4; no firm D call. Germline V lookup: CDR1 KGHSH, CDR2 LQKENI. V shed 3 bases and J shed 12 bases, with 14 bases lying between them. CDR3 length: 13 amino acids. The DNA for the CDR3 is TGTGCCAGCTCACCCAGACCGGGCGATCAACTGTTTTTT. Protein product: CASSPRPGDQLFF.

The chain links TRBV7-3 to TRBJ2-1, with D uncertain. The CDR3 consists of 15 residues. The V end lost 1 base, the J end lost 5 bases, and 12 bases lay between the germline ends. The V gene's germline CDR1 is SGHTA and CDR2 FQGTGA. The CDR3 is CASSLIRSANNEQFF. The CDR3, as DNA: TGTGCCAGCAGCTTAATAAGGAGCGCGAACAATGAGCAGTTCTTC.

The rearrangement joins TRBV5-1 to TRBJ1-1; 8 bases line up with TRBD1. Looked up from germline, CDR1 is SGHRS and CDR2 is YFSETQ. The trim removed 2 bases at V and 5 bases at J, leaving 5 bases unmatched. The CDR3 totals 14 residues. CDR3 loop: CASSFTGGQTEAFF. The CDR3 DNA sequence: TGCGCCAGCAGCTTTACAGGGGGTCAGACTGAAGCTTTCTTT.

This chain connects TRBV27 to TRBJ2-3; D gene uncertain. Germline CDR1 is MNHEY and CDR2 is SMNVEV (reference sequence). V was clipped by 8 bases and J by 11 bases, with 8 bases between them. The CDR3 sequence is 9 residues long. CDR3 region: CASPPGQYF. The CDR3 coding sequence is TGTGCCAGCCCCCCCGGGCAGTATTTT.

As DNA, the CDR3 is TGTGCCAGCAGCTCCTCCGGGACAGTAGCCACCGGGGAGCTGTTTTTT. Its translation: CASSSSGTVATGELFF. V usage is TRBV11-3 and J usage is TRBJ2-2; 7 nucleotides agree with TRBD1. The ends lost 4 bases at V and 4 bases at J; junction bases unmatched: 9. Germline assignment: CDR1 SGHNT and CDR2 YENEEA. This CDR3 has 16 amino acids.

This chain joins TRBV30 and TRBJ2-1, with 12 bases that match TRBD2. V lost 3 bases and J lost 10; bases outside the gene matches: 4. The CDR3 is 13 amino acids. The V gene's germline CDR1 is GTSNPN and CDR2 SVGIG (reference sequence). DNA for the CDR3: TGTGCCTGGAGGGGACTAGCGGGTTCGGAGCAGTTCTTC. Protein product: CAWRGLAGSEQFF.